Listed below are T cell receptor beta chains from one sample, sequenced in a study of blood T cell repertoires in COVID-19. This table comes from immunoSEQ multiplex PCR, and its TCRdb copy is limited to in-frame clones, with some not included. The sample contains about 42,000 clones, more than 60% of which appear only once. The specimen was peripheral blood. All receptors come from a woman in her 70s with acute or convalescent COVID-19. Both conserved end residues are part of each CDR3. The order of the fields is clone size, D gene, J gene, V gene, CDR3 DNA, CDR3 protein. D genes are given only for firm matches. Part of the rows lack a size; the others show once, few, many or a class for expanded clones.

>.|TRBD1|TRBJ2-2|TRBV5-1
TGCGCCAGCGGGGGACAGGCCGGGGAGCTGTTTTTT
CASGGQAGELFF
>.|.|TRBJ1-1|TRBV6-5
TGTGCCAGCAGTTACGGCCGTGCCACTGAAGCTTTCTTT
CASSYGRATEAFF
>once|TRBD2|TRBJ2-3|TRBV5-4
TGTGCCAGCAGCCCGGGACTAGCGGGAGGGATAACAGATACGCAGTATTTT
CASSPGLAGGITDTQYF
>.|TRBD2|TRBJ2-1|TRBV7-8
TGTGCCAGCATCCTGGGGACTAGCGGTAATAATGAGCAGTTCTTC
CASILGTSGNNEQFF
>.|.|TRBJ2-7|TRBV10-2
TGCGCCAGCAAGGAGCCCTCCTACGAGCAGTACTTC
CASKEPSYEQYF
>once|.|TRBJ1-2|TRBV30
TGTGCCTGGAGCCCCGGGGGAGTAGGGTATGGCTACACCTTC
CAWSPGGVGYGYTF
>few|TRBD1|TRBJ1-3|TRBV6-1
TGTGCCAGCAGTGAAGCGTCCGGGACAGCTTTAAACACCATATATTTT
CASSEASGTALNTIYF
>.|TRBD1|TRBJ2-7|TRBV19
TGTGCCAGTAGTCGGGACAGGGACTACGAGCAGTACTTC
CASSRDRDYEQYF
>few|.|TRBJ2-1|TRBV7-2
TGTGCCAGCAGCTTTAACAGGGACAATGAGCAGTTCTTC
CASSFNRDNEQFF
>once|.|TRBJ2-5|TRBV27
TGTGCCAGCAGTTTATGGGCTCAAGAGACCCAGTACTTC
CASSLWAQETQYF
>.|TRBD1|TRBJ2-1|TRBV3-1/TRBV3-2
TGTGCCAGCAGCCAGGGACAGTCCTACAATGAGCAGTTCTTC
CASSQGQSYNEQFF
>once|.|TRBJ1-1|TRBV11-3
TGTGCCAGCTCGCTTGGCTCGAACACTGAAGCTTTCTTT
CASSLGSNTEAFF
>.|TRBD1|TRBJ1-5|TRBV6-2/TRBV6-3
TGTGCCAGCAGTTACGGGAAACTGACAGGGAACAATCAGCCCCAGCATTTT
CASSYGKLTGNNQPQHF
>.|TRBD2|TRBJ2-7|TRBV5-1
TGCGCCAGCAGCCCCACTAGCGGGGTTAGCTCCTACGAGCAGTACTTC
CASSPTSGVSSYEQYF
>.|.|TRBJ2-1|TRBV3-1/TRBV3-2
TGTGCCAGCAGCCCCACCCCAGGCAGGGGAGTTTACAATGAGCAGTTCTTC
CASSPTPGRGVYNEQFF
>.|.|TRBJ2-1|TRBV10-3
TGTGCCATCAGTGAGTCGAGCGATGAGCAGTTCTTC
CAISESSDEQFF
>.|.|TRBJ2-1|TRBV30
TGTGCCTGGGTATTTGGAGGAGGAAATGAGCAGTTCTTC
CAWVFGGGNEQFF
>few|.|TRBJ1-2|TRBV12-3/TRBV12-4
TGTGCCAGCAGTTTAGACAGACGTGGCTACACCTTC
CASSLDRRGYTF
>.|.|TRBJ1-1|TRBV28
TGTGCCAGCAGACTTCAGGGTATTTGGACTGAAGCTTTCTTT
CASRLQGIWTEAFF
>.|.|TRBJ1-4|TRBV4-3
TGCGCCAGCAGCCAAGGTATCGCAGGGACTAATGAAAAACTGTTTTTT
CASSQGIAGTNEKLFF
>.|TRBD1|TRBJ2-1|TRBV7-6
TGTGCCAGCAGCCCCCTCCCTCGACAGGGTGGCGGTTACAATGAGCAGTTCTTC
CASSPLPRQGGGYNEQFF
>.|TRBD1|TRBJ2-7|TRBV7-3
TGTGCCAGCAGCCTCCGGACAGGGGGGAACTACGAGCAGTACTTC
CASSLRTGGNYEQYF
>.|TRBD2|TRBJ2-3|TRBV28
TGCGGTACCCTTAGCGGGAGATTCACAGATACGCAGTATTTT
CGTLSGRFTDTQYF
>.|.|TRBJ2-3|TRBV5-5
TGTGCCAGCAGCTTGGAACAGGTCGGGAGCACAGATACGCAGTATTTT
CASSLEQVGSTDTQYF
>.|TRBD1|TRBJ1-5|TRBV2
TGTGCCAGCAGTGGACAGGGTCGCTATCAGCCCCAGCATTTT
CASSGQGRYQPQHF
>.|TRBD2|TRBJ2-7|TRBV27
TGTGCCAGCAGTGGGACTAGCTGGATCTACGAGCAGTACTTC
CASSGTSWIYEQYF